This TCR beta chain was sequenced for a study of cytomegalovirus exposure and HLA in healthy donors. Study-wide results and limits: Among TCR sequences, most were rare, though some public TCRs appeared in many donors.

Measured with immunoSEQ multiplex PCR; TCRdb has only the in-frame clones, and not every one. The sample holds around 200,000 clones; about three quarters are singletons and the top ten take less than 1.5%. From the roughly 120-subject validation cohort, which was separate from the roughly 620-subject first cohort, the donors were drawn. About this clone itself: The antigen remains undetermined.

The CDR3 length is 19 residues. Germline V gives CDR1 MDHEN, CDR2 SYDVKM. V was clipped by 5 bases and J by 0 bases, with 23 bases between them. The sequenced material came from PBMCs. This chain links TRBV28 with TRBJ1-5; possibly TRBD1 for D (5 bases). The TCR sequence derives from a woman in her twenties or thirties in good health and CMV-seronegative. The CDR3 spells CASSPLRGTTTYSNQPQHF. The CDR3 region has the DNA TGTGCCAGCAGTCCCCTCCGGGGGACCACCACTTATAGCAATCAGCCCCAGCATTTT.